This T cell receptor (beta chain) was captured in a study of T cells in Graves' hyperthyroidism and ophthalmopathy. Study-level points and caveats: Onset of ophthalmopathy came a median roughly 6.4 months after the model predicted it.

Researchers amplified the TCR beta CDR3 regions from RNA transcripts. The TCR CDR3 first-round RT-PCR relied on the HTBI primer set. Using its own MiXCR run on the multiplex PCR reads, TCRdb lists one record per CDR3 protein. In the table there are about 210,000 distinct CDR3 sequences, 17% of which are singletons. Remarks on this clonotype: Its target is unknown.

The sample was blood. This receptor was identified in a man in his fifties or sixties with Graves' hyperthyroidism.

The CDR3 nucleotides are TGTGCCATCAGTGGTTCGGGACAAAGCTCTGGGGCCAACGTCCTGACTTTC. Its translation: CAISGSGQSSGANVLTF. The chain combines TRBV10-3 with TRBJ2-6; weak D call: TRBD1 (6 bases). Germline V gene data show CDR1 as ENHRY and CDR2 as SYGVKD. The CDR3 consists of 17 residues. Trimming took 4 bases from V and 0 from J, leaving 13 bases between them.